The present T cell receptor (beta chain) was sequenced within a study of blood T cell repertoires in COVID-19. In its sample, this clone was seen once. Profiling relied on immunoSEQ multiplex PCR, and the TCRdb table lists in-frame clones only, not all of them. The sample has around 250,000 clones, around 83% seen once; the top ten hold about 5%. The ends were cut back, 4 bases at V and 0 bases at J, with 10 bases in the middle. Germline loops: CDR1 SGHTS, CDR2 YDEGEE. The CDR3 sequence is 14 residues long. V and J are TRBV5-8 and TRBJ1-2; D might be TRBD1 (5 bases). The clonotype originates from a man aged 40-49 years who had been exposed to COVID-19. Sequencing was performed on PBMCs or T cells enriched from blood (not recorded which). The CDR3 DNA follows: TGTGCCAGCAGCCGTTTGACAGCTAACTATGGCTACACCTTC. Translating it yields CASSRLTANYGYTF.